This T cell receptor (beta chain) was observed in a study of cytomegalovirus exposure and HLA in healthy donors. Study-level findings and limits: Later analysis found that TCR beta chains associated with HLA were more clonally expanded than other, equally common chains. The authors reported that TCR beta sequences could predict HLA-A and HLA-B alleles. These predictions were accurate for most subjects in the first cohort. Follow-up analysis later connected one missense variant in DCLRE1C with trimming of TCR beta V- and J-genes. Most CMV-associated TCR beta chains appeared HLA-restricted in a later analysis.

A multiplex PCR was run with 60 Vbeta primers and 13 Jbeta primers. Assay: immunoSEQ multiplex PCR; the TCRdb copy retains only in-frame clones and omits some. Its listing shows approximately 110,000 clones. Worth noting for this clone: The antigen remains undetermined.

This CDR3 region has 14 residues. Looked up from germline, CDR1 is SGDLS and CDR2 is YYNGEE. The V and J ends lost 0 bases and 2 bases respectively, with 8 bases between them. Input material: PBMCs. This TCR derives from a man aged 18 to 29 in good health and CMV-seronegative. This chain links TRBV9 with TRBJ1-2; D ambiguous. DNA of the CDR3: TGTGCCAGCAGCGTAGCTTCTATAAACTATGGCTACACCTTC. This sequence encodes CASSVASINYGYTF.